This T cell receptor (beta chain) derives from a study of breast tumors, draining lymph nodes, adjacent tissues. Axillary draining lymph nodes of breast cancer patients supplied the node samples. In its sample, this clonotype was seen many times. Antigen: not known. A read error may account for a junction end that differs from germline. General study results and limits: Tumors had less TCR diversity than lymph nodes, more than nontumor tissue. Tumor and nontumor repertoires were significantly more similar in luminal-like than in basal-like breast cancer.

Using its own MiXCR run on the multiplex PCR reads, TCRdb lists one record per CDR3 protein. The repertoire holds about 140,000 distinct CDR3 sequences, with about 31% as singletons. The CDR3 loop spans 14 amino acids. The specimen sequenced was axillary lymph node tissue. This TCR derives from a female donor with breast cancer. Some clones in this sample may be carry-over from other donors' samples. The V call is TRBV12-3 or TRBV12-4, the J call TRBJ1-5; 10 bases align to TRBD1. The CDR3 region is CASRGTGDQVPRHF. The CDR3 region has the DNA TGTGCCAGCAGGGGGACAGGGGATCAAGTGCCCCGGCATTTT.